This entry concerns a single TCR beta chain. Then a second PCR, running roughly 7 to 11 cycles, was carried out with a sample-barcoded 5' primer and a J-beta primer mix. Each CDR3 protein gets one entry after TCRdb re-called the 5' RACE reads with MiXCR. The data contain roughly 1,000,000 distinct CDR3 sequences, less than 25% of them singletons. The data were taken from a study of blood T cells in healthy people across ages. Per germline, CDR1 SGDLS and CDR2 YYNGEE. The J segment lost 7 bases and the V segment lost 6 bases, leaving 13 bases of the junction unmatched. This CDR3 spans 16 amino acids. These data are also associated with another study on T cells of mothers and their children.

The origin of this receptor is a girl aged 2 to 10 in good health. V and J are TRBV9 and TRBJ2-1, with 10 bases fitting TRBD2. Sequenced material: blood. As DNA, the CDR3 is TGTGCCAGCAACCCAATCCCAGCGGGGGGGGCGAATGAGCAGTTCTTC. Protein: CASNPIPAGGANEQFF. The variable domain in full, with the rest retrieved from reference TRBV9 and TRBJ2-1, is DSGVTQTPKHLITATGQRVTLRCSPRSGDLSVYWYQQSLDQGLQFLIQYYNGEERAKGNILERFSAQQFPDLHSELNLSSLELGDSALYFCASNPIPAGGANEQFFGPGTRLTVL.